The source of this T cell receptor beta chain is a study of long-term antiretroviral therapy in people with HIV. The CDR3 is made up of 15 amino acids. Per germline, CDR1 SGHRS and CDR2 YFSETQ. The V and J ends lost 1 base and 6 bases, in that order; junction bases with no gene match: 5. Survey-level resolution applied to immunoSEQ assay v3.0. Generated by immunoSEQ multiplex PCR, the TCRdb table keeps only in-frame clones and is missing some. The sample shows nearly 30,000 clones, approximately 90% of them seen only once. This sample comprised unsorted PBMCs, obtained 3.2 years before starting antiretroviral therapy. This chain joins TRBV5-1 and TRBJ2-2; TRBD1 agrees at 8 bases. This receptor was identified in a man aged 50-60 years with HIV. DNA for the CDR3: TGCGCCAGCAGCTTGACAGGGGGGTATGCCGGGGAGCTGTTTTTT. The encoded protein is CASSLTGGYAGELFF.